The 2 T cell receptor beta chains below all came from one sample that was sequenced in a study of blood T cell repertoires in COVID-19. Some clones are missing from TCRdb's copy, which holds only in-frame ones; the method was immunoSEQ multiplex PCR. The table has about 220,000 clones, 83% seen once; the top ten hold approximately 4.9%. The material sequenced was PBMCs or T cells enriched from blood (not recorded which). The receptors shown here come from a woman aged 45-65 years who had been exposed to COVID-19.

As DNA, the CDR3 is TGCGCCAGCAGCTTGGAGGGGGTCGAGCAGTACTTC. Its protein is CASSLEGVEQYF. V and J are TRBV5-1 and TRBJ2-7; maybe TRBD1 (6 bases). From germline, CDR1 is SGHRS and CDR2 YFSETQ. V lost 0 bases, J lost 6 bases, and 7 bases lay in between. This CDR3 has 12 amino acids.

CDR3 DNA: TGTGCCAGCAGCTTGGTAAATGAAAAACTGTTTTTT. Its protein product is CASSLVNEKLFF. The rearrangement joins TRBV5-4 to TRBJ1-4, with D unclear. The CDR3 has 12 residues. V was clipped by 0 bases and J by 5 bases, with 2 bases between them. Germline V gene lookup returns CDR1 SGHNT and CDR2 YYREEE (reference sequence).